What follows are 15 T cell receptor beta chains derived from one specimen sequenced in a study of blood T cells in healthy people across ages. Together with a sample-barcoded 5' primer, a J-beta primer mix was included in a second PCR lasting about 6 to 11 cycles. TCRdb re-called the 5' RACE reads with MiXCR, one entry per CDR3 protein. The sample shows some 710,000 distinct CDR3 sequences, about 45% of them seen only once. The material sequenced was blood. The receptors shown here come from an elderly man in good health.

With regard to this clonotype: As the CDR3 is not closed by the conserved phenylalanine or tryptophan, this likely results from a read error. The chain combines TRBV6-6 with TRBJ2-7; D uncertain. The length of the CDR3 is 13 residues. Germline V gene data show CDR1 as MNHNY and CDR2 as SVGAGI (reference sequence). The CDR3 sequence: CASSDSQVYEQYL. For the CDR3, the DNA is TGTGCCAGCAGTGACTCGCAGGTCTACGAGCAGTACTTA.

This clonotype has only a few counts. J is TRBJ1-4 and V is TRBV5-5, with 7 bases that match TRBD1. From germline, CDR1 is SGHKS and CDR2 YYEKEE (reference sequence). V lost 0 bases and J lost 7; bases outside the gene matches: 9. CDR3 length equals 16 residues. CDR3 nucleotides: TGTGCCAGCAGCTTGGCCATAGGGGGCGAGAGTGAAAAACTGTTTTTT. Its protein is CASSLAIGGESEKLFF.

In this sample, this clonotype turned up a few times. This chain links TRBV28 with TRBJ2-3; D not resolved. In germline, CDR1 is MDHEN, CDR2 SYDVKM. Trimming shortened V by 6 bases and J by 0 bases, and 7 bases separated the two germline ends. The length of the CDR3 is 13 residues. For the CDR3, the DNA is TGTGCCAGCAGAGGGATTAGCACAGATACGCAGTATTTT. It specifies CASRGISTDTQYF.

The V gene is TRBV5-1, the J gene TRBJ2-5; D remains ambiguous. The CDR3 consists of 13 residues. V was trimmed by 4 bases and J by 1 base, leaving 8 bases between them. Germline V gene data show CDR1 as SGHRS and CDR2 as YFSETQ. CDR3 in amino acids: CASSTNGQETQYF. In DNA form, the CDR3 reads TGCGCCAGCAGCACCAACGGCCAAGAGACCCAGTACTTC. The full variable domain, in which reference TRBV5-1 and TRBJ2-5 provide the parts outside the CDR3, is KAGVTQTPRYLIKTRGQQVTLSCSPISGHRSVSWYQQTPGQGLQFLFEYFSETQRNKGNFPGRFSGRQFSNSRSEMNVSTLELGDSALYLCASSTNGQETQYFGPGTRLLVL.

The rearrangement uses TRBV18 and TRBJ2-7; 7 bases align to TRBD1. V trimming: 2 bases; J trimming: 6 bases; junction bases outside the gene matches: 10. The CDR3 totals 15 residues. The germline V gene encodes CDR1 KGHSH and CDR2 LQKENI. For the CDR3, the DNA is TGTGCCAGCTCACCAGTTAGGGGGCGCTCAGGCGAGCAGTACTTC. Translation: CASSPVRGRSGEQYF. Full variable domain (remainder filled in from reference TRBV18 and TRBJ2-7): NAGVMQNPRHLVRRRGQEARLRCSPMKGHSHVYWYRQLPEEGLKFMVYLQKENIIDESGMPKERFSAEFPKEGPSILRIQQVVRGDSAAYFCASSPVRGRSGEQYFGPGTRLTVT.

Note on this clonotype: It may be a read error: a sequence one base away is much more abundant. J is TRBJ2-1 and V is TRBV5-1, with 8 bases aligning to TRBD1. In germline, CDR1 is SGHRS, CDR2 YFSETQ. This CDR3 is built from 18 residues. Trimming took 4 bases from V and 0 from J; bases not matched to a gene: 12. Here the CDR3 reads CASSQDRVRAISYNEQFF. DNA for the CDR3: TGCGCCAGCAGCCAGGACAGGGTACGTGCGATCTCCTACAATGAGCAGTTCTTC.

This sequence joins TRBV7-2 and TRBJ2-4, with 7 bases identical to TRBD2. The J call may not be correct, given that the DNA end is closer to TRBJ2-5. The germline CDR1 and CDR2 sequences are SGHTA and FQGNSA. The CDR3 covers 17 residues. The CDR3 region is CASSLEAGGSGQETQYF. The CDR3 DNA reads as TGTGCCAGCAGCCTCGAGGCGGGCGGGAGTGGTCAAGAGACCCAGTACTTC.

The V and J genes are TRBV28 and TRBJ1-2, with 9 bases aligning to TRBD1. Trimming removed 6 bases from V and 2 bases from J; junction bases left unmatched: 7. The CDR3 runs 15 residues. Looked up from germline, CDR1 is MDHEN and CDR2 is SYDVKM. The CDR3 DNA reads TGTGCCAGCAGCAAAACCGGGACAGGGAACTATGGCTACACCTTC. Encoded protein: CASSKTGTGNYGYTF.

Comment on this clonotype: With a much larger clone just one base away, this may be a read error. The chain joins TRBV10-3 to TRBJ1-2; D is perhaps TRBD1 (5 bases). Per germline, CDR1 ENHRY and CDR2 SYGVKD. This CDR3 is 14 amino acids long. Trimming left V 3 bases short and J 8 bases short, with 16 bases between. The CDR3 is CAISDDGALEGYTF. The CDR3 DNA reads as TGTGCCATCAGTGATGACGGGGCATTAGAAGGCTACACCTTC.

The chain couples TRBV7-3 to TRBJ2-3; D perhaps matches TRBD2 (6 bases). The CDR3 is made up of 13 amino acids. Germline assignment: CDR1 SGHTA and CDR2 FQGTGA. Trimming removed 3 bases at V and 5 bases at J, with 9 bases between. DNA of the CDR3: TGTGCCAGCAGCTTTTCGGGAGAAGATACGCAGTATTTT. Its translation: CASSFSGEDTQYF.

The chain recombines TRBV6-5 with TRBJ2-1; TRBD2 agrees at 7 bases. The CDR3 spans 14 residues. The ends lost 6 bases at V and 5 bases at J; junction bases unmatched: 7. Germline CDR1 MNHEY, CDR2 SVGAGI. For the CDR3, the DNA is TGTGCCAGCAGATGGACTAGGAATAACAATGAGCAGTTCTTC. Protein sequence: CASRWTRNNNEQFF.

This clonotype was seen at least ten times. The rearrangement joins TRBV7-2 to TRBJ2-3, with D possibly matching TRBD1 (5 bases). Trimming took 5 bases from V and 2 from J, leaving 8 bases between them. Germline-derived CDR1 and CDR2 are SGHTA and FQGNSA. The CDR3 contains 13 residues. The DNA of the CDR3 is TGTGCCAGCAGCATGGACATCACAGATACGCAGTATTTT. Translating it yields CASSMDITDTQYF.

This clonotype is labeled medium-sized (0.01 to 0.1%). This chain connects TRBV20-1 to TRBJ2-7; 8 bases line up with TRBD2. The CDR3 runs 15 residues. With V trimmed by 1 base and J by 7 bases, 12 bases remained unmatched. Germline lookup yields CDR1 DFQATT and CDR2 SNEGSKA (reference sequence). The CDR3 loop is CSARVSNSGMEEQYF. Written as DNA, the CDR3 is TGCAGTGCTAGAGTGTCTAATAGCGGGATGGAAGAGCAGTACTTC.

The chain combines TRBV4-1 with TRBJ1-2; D might be TRBD1 (6 bases). V lost 2 bases and J 7 bases, leaving 14 bases between the germline ends. Germline-derived CDR1 and CDR2 are MGHRA and YSYEKL. This CDR3 comprises 14 residues. CDR3 residues: CASSQTQGISGYTF. The CDR3 bases are TGCGCCAGCAGCCAAACTCAGGGGATTAGTGGCTACACCTTC.

This clonotype was seen ten or more times. The chain is built from TRBV5-1 and TRBJ2-7; perhaps TRBD1 as D (6 bases). The CDR3 has 11 residues. The V gene's germline CDR1 is SGHRS and CDR2 YFSETQ. V was trimmed by 3 bases and J by 9 bases, leaving 10 bases between them. In DNA form, the CDR3 reads TGCGCCAGCAGCTCCCCGACAGGGCAGTACTTC. It codes for CASSSPTGQYF.